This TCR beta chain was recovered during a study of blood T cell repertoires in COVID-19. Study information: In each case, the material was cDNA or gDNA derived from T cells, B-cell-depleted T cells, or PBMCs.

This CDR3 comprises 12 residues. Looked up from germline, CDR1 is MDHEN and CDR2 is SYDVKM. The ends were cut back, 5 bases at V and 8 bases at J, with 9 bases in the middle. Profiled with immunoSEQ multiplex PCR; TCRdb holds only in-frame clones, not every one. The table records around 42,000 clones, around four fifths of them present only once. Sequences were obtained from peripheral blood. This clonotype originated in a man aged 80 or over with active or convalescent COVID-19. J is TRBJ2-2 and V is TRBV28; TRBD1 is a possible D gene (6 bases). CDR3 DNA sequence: TGTGCCAGCAGTCTCAGGGGTGGGGAGCTGTTTTTT. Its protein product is CASSLRGGELFF.